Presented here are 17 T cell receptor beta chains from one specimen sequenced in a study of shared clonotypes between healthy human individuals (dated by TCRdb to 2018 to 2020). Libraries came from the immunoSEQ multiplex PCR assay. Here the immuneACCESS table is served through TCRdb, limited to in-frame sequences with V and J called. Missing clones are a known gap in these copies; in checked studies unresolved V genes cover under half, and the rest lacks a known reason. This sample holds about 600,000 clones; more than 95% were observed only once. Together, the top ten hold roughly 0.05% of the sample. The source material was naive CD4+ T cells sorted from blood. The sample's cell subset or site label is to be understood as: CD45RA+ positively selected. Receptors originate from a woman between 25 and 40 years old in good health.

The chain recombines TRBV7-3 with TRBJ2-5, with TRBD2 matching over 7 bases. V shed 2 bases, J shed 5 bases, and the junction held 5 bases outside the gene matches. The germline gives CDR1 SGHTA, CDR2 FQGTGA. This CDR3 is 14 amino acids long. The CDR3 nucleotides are TGTGCCAGCAGCTTAGCGGGAGCGGGGGAGACCCAGTACTTC. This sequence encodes CASSLAGAGETQYF.

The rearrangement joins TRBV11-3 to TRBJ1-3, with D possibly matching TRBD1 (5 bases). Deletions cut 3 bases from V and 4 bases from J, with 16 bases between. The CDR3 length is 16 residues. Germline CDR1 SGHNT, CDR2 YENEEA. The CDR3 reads CASSFQSAGPGNTIYF. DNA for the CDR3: TGTGCCAGCAGCTTCCAAAGTGCAGGGCCCGGAAACACCATATATTTT. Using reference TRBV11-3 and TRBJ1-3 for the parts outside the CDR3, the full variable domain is EAGVVQSPRYKIIEKKQPVAFWCNPISGHNTLYWYLQNLGQGPELLIRYENEEAVDDSQLPKDRFSAERLKGVDSTLKIQPAELGDSAVYLCASSFQSAGPGNTIYFGEGSWLTVV.

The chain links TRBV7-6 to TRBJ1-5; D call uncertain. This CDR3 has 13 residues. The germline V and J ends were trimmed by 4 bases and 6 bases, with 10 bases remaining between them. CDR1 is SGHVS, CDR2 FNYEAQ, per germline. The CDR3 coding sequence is TGTGCCAGCAGCTCCTCTACTCTTCAGCCCCAGCATTTT. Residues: CASSSSTLQPQHF.

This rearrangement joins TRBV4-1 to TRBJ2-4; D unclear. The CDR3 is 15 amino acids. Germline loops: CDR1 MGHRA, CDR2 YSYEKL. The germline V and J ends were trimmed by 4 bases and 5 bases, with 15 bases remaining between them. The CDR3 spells CASSLGSLFENIQYF. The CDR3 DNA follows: TGCGCCAGCAGCCTCGGGTCGCTGTTCGAAAACATTCAGTACTTC.

The CDR3 region has the DNA TGTGCCAGCAGCAAGGGGACTAGCGGGGAGACCCAGTACTTC. This encodes CASSKGTSGETQYF. V and J are TRBV5-4 and TRBJ2-5, with 12 nucleotides matching TRBD2. The germline gives CDR1 SGHNT, CDR2 YYREEE (reference sequence). The CDR3 is 14 amino acids. V dropped 4 bases and J dropped 5; count of bases not matched to a gene: 3.

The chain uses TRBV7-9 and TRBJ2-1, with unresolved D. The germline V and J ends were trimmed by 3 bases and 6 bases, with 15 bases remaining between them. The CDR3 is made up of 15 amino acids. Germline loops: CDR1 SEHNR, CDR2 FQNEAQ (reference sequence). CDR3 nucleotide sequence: TGTGCCAGCAGCTTGGACCCCGTTCGGTCCAATGAGCAGTTCTTC. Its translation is CASSLDPVRSNEQFF.

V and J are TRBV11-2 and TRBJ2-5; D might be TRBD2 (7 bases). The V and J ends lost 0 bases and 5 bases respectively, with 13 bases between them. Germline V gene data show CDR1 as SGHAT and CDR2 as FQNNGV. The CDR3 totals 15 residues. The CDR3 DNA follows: TGTGCCAGCAGCTTAGATGGGAGGGGGGCTGAGACCCAGTACTTC. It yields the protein CASSLDGRGAETQYF.

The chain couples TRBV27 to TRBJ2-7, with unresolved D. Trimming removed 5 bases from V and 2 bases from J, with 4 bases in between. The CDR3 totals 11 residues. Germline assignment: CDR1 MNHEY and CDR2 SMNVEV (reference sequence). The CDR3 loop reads CASSPTYEQYF. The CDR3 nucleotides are TGTGCCAGCAGTCCGACCTACGAGCAGTACTTC.

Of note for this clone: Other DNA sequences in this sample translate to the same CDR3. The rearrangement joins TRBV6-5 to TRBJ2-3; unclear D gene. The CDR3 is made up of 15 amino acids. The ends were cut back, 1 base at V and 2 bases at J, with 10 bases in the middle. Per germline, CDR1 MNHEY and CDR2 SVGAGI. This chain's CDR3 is CASSYYRTSTDTQYF. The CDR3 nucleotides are TGTGCCAGCAGTTACTACCGGACCTCCACAGATACGCAGTATTTT.

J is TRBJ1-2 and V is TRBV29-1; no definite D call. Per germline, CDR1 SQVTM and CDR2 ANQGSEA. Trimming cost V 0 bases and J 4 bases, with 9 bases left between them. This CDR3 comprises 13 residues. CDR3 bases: TGCAGCGTTGAAGATCTCGACATCTATGGCTACACCTTC. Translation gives CSVEDLDIYGYTF.

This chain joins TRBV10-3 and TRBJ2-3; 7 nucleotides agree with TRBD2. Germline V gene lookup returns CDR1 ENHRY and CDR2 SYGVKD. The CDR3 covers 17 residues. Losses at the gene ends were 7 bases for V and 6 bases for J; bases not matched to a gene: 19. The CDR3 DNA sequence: TGTGCCATCAATCCCAATCCACTAGCTAGCGGTGGTGATACGCAGTATTTT. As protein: CAINPNPLASGGDTQYF.

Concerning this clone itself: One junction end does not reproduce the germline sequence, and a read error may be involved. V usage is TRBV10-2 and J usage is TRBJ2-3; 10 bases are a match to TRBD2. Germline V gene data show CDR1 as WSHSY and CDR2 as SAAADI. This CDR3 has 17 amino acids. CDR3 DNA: TGCGCCAGCACTGAGGGAGGACTAGCGGTAAACCCAGATACGCAGTATTTT. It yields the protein CASTEGGLAVNPDTQYF.

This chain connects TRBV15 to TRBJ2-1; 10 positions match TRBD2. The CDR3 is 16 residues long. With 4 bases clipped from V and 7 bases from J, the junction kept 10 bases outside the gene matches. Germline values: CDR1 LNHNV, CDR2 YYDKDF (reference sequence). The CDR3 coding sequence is TGTGCCACCAGCAAAAAAGCGGGAGGGACTCTAAATGAGCAGTTCTTC. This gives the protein CATSKKAGGTLNEQFF.

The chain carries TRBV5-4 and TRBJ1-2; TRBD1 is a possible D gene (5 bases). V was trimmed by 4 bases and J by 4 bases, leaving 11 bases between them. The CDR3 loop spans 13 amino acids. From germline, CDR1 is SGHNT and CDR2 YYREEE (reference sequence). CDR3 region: CASSVDKRYGYTF. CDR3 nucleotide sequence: TGTGCCAGCAGCGTGGACAAACGCTATGGCTACACCTTC.

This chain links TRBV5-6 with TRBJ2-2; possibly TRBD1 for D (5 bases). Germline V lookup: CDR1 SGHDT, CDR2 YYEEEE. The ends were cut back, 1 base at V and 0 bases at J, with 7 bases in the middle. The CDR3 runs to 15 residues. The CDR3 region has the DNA TGTGCCAGCAGCTTGAGGACAACGAACACCGGGGAGCTGTTTTTT. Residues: CASSLRTTNTGELFF.

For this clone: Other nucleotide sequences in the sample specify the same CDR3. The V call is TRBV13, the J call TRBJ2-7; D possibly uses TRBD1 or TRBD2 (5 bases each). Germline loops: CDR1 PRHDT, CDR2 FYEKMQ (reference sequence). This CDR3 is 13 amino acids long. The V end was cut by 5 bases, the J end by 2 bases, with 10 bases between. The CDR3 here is CASSPGPTYEQYF. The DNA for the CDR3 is TGTGCCAGCAGCCCGGGACCAACCTACGAGCAGTACTTC.

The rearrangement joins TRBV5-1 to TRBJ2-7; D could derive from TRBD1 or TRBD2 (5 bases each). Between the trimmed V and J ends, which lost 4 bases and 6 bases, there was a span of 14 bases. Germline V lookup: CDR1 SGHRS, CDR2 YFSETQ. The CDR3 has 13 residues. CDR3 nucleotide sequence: TGCGCCAGCAGCCCAAGCTATGGGGGCGAGCAGTACTTC. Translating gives CASSPSYGGEQYF.